This T cell receptor beta chain stems from a study of blood T cell repertoires in COVID-19. Assay: immunoSEQ multiplex PCR; the TCRdb copy retains only in-frame clones and omits some. The sample holds tens of thousands of clones; 78% are singletons and the top ten take around 15%. Per the germline V gene, CDR1 is SGHAT and CDR2 is FQNNGV. The CDR3 covers 15 residues. Trimming removed 1 base from V and 1 base from J, with 10 bases in between. About this clone itself: The sample carries other DNA sequences with the same CDR3.

The material sequenced was peripheral blood. The J gene is TRBJ2-5, the V gene TRBV11-2; D perhaps matches TRBD2 (6 bases). The TCR sequence derives from a human donor in a cohort sampled during active COVID-19. CDR3 in amino acids: CASSLAGLLQETQYF. The CDR3 nucleotides are TGTGCCAGCAGCTTAGCAGGACTACTCCAAGAGACCCAGTACTTC.